The 21 T cell receptor beta chains reported below all come from one sample, sequenced in a study of STAT5B mutations in CD4+ large granular lymphocyte leukemia. The repertoire was sequenced with immunoSEQ multiplex PCR; TCRdb's copy has only in-frame clones and lacks some. This sample has about 40,000 clones, with approximately 84% found just once. Material: CD4+ T cells from blood buffy coats. Source of these receptors: a human donor in good health.

The chain links TRBV6-5 to TRBJ1-5; no reliable D call. CDR1 is MNHEY and CDR2 is SVGAGI in the germline V gene. Trimming took off 0 bases at V and 4 bases at J, with 10 bases between the two ends. The CDR3 is 15 residues long. The CDR3 sequence is CASSYSKGRNQPQHF. In nucleotides, the CDR3 is TGTGCCAGCAGTTACTCGAAAGGGAGGAATCAGCCCCAGCATTTT.

V is TRBV7-2 and J is TRBJ2-7; 8 bases agree with TRBD2. The germline V gene encodes CDR1 SGHTA and CDR2 FQGNSA. This CDR3 contains 16 residues. V lost 4 bases to trimming and J lost 4 bases; unmatched junction nucleotides: 12. The CDR3 DNA follows: TGTGCCAGCAGCTACTCGGGAGGAAGCGGGAGTTACGAGCAGTACTTC. Amino acids: CASSYSGGSGSYEQYF.

This clone has only a few counts. The chain carries TRBV5-8 and TRBJ1-1, with 7 bases aligning to TRBD1. J gave up 4 bases and V 1 base, and 7 bases lay outside the gene matches. CDR3 length: 15 amino acids. The germline V gene has CDR1 SGHTS and CDR2 YDEGEE. CDR3 bases: TGTGCCAGCAGCTTGAGAGAGGGGGCAATCACTGAAGCTTTCTTT. Residues: CASSLREGAITEAFF. Looking up the rest from reference TRBV5-8 and TRBJ1-1 gives the full variable domain: EAGVTQSPTHLIKTRGQQATLRCSPISGHTSVYWYQQALGLGLQFLLWYDEGEERNRGNFPPRFSGRQFPNYSSELNVNALELEDSALYLCASSLREGAITEAFFGQGTRLTVV.

The chain employs TRBV7-8 and TRBJ2-3; 14 bases match TRBD2. The trim removed 5 bases at V and 7 bases at J, leaving 8 bases unmatched. Per germline, CDR1 SGHVS and CDR2 FQNEAQ. The CDR3 is made up of 16 amino acids. CDR3 loop: CASSPGLAGEMNTQYF. DNA for the CDR3: TGTGCCAGCAGCCCGGGACTAGCGGGGGAGATGAATACGCAGTATTTT.

The genes are TRBV30 and TRBJ1-5; D is uncertain. The V end lost 1 base, the J end lost 4 bases, and 14 bases lay between the germline ends. Germline CDR1 reads GTSNPN; CDR2 reads SVGIG (reference sequence). This CDR3 is built from 15 residues. The CDR3, as DNA: TGTGCCTGGAGTGCCAAGGGTCTCTATAATCAGCCCCAGCATTTT. Its translation: CAWSAKGLYNQPQHF.

This rearrangement joins TRBV7-2 to TRBJ2-4; D possibly uses TRBD1 or TRBD2 (5 bases each). Germline CDR1 is SGHTA and CDR2 is FQGNSA. CDR3 length: 16 residues. V shed 5 bases and J shed 3 bases, with 17 bases lying between them. In nucleotides, the CDR3 is TGTGCCAGCAGCCCCTGGGGCAGGAGGAGCAAAAACATTCAGTACTTC. Its translation: CASSPWGRRSKNIQYF.

This chain joins TRBV7-9 and TRBJ1-4, with D perhaps TRBD1 (5 bases). The ends were cut back, 5 bases at V and 7 bases at J, with 11 bases in the middle. The V gene's germline CDR1 is SEHNR and CDR2 FQNEAQ (reference sequence). The CDR3 consists of 13 residues. The CDR3 DNA reads TGTGCCAGCAGCCCGGGGGGGGTTGAAAAACTGTTTTTT. Translated: CASSPGGVEKLFF.

V is TRBV6-5 and J is TRBJ1-1; D perhaps matches TRBD1 (5 bases). V shed 2 bases and J shed 4 bases, with 11 bases lying between them. The CDR3 consists of 14 residues. Germline V CDR1 and CDR2: MNHEY, SVGAGI. The CDR3 region is CASSYRPGGTEAFF. CDR3 coding DNA: TGTGCCAGCAGTTACCGACCGGGGGGCACTGAAGCTTTCTTT.

The chain is built from TRBV4-3 and TRBJ1-2, with D hard to call. V gave up 2 bases and J gave up 6 bases, with 10 bases separating them. This CDR3 comprises 13 residues. Germline V lookup: CDR1 LGHNA, CDR2 YSLEER. For the CDR3, the DNA is TGCGCCAGCAGCCAACTTGGAGTCGATGGCTACACCTTC. It specifies CASSQLGVDGYTF.

This chain joins TRBV28 and TRBJ2-7; a weak D match, TRBD1 (6 bases). Germline V gene lookup returns CDR1 MDHEN and CDR2 SYDVKM. The CDR3 spans 15 residues. Trimming removed 5 bases at V and 3 bases at J, with 17 bases between. DNA for the CDR3: TGTGCCAGCAGTCTCCCTCGCAGGGGAATCTACGAGCAGTACTTC. The encoded protein is CASSLPRRGIYEQYF. Based on the CDR3 plus reference TRBV28 and TRBJ2-7, the full variable domain is DVKVTQSSRYLVKRTGEKVFLECVQDMDHENMFWYRQDPGLGLRLIYFSYDVKMKEKGDIPEGYSVSREKKERFSLILESASTNQTSMYLCASSLPRRGIYEQYFGPGTRLTVT.

In its sample, this clone was seen a few times. V and J are TRBV19 and TRBJ1-1; maybe TRBD1 (5 bases). CDR3 length equals 14 residues. The germline V gene has CDR1 LNHDA and CDR2 SQIVND (reference sequence). V gave up 5 bases and J gave up 0 bases, with 10 bases separating them. Here the CDR3 DNA reads TGTGCCAGTAGTGCAGGGCAAGTGAACACTGAAGCTTTCTTT. Its protein product is CASSAGQVNTEAFF.

The chain links TRBV5-8 to TRBJ2-2, with D uncertain. This CDR3 contains 15 residues. V was cut by 4 bases and J by 0 bases, with 10 bases left in between. CDR1 is SGHTS and CDR2 is YDEGEE in the germline V gene. The CDR3 DNA is TGTGCCAGCAGCACGCGGTCAGCGAACACCGGGGAGCTGTTTTTT. It specifies CASSTRSANTGELFF.

This clone was counted a few times. J is TRBJ1-6 and V is TRBV5-1; 11 nucleotides align to TRBD1. CDR3 length: 17 amino acids. With V trimmed by 5 bases and J by 7 bases, 11 bases remained unmatched. Germline values: CDR1 SGHRS, CDR2 YFSETQ. The CDR3: CASSYYSGTGGNSPLHF. In DNA form, the CDR3 reads TGCGCCAGCAGTTATTATTCCGGGACAGGGGGGAATTCACCCCTCCACTTT.

This clone has only a few counts. The chain employs TRBV7-9 and TRBJ1-1; 8 bases map to TRBD1. Germline loops: CDR1 SEHNR, CDR2 FQNEAQ (reference sequence). With V trimmed by 3 bases and J by 0 bases, 0 bases remained unmatched. The CDR3 loop spans 14 amino acids. CDR3 region: CASSLGQVNTEAFF. In DNA, the CDR3 is TGTGCCAGCAGCTTGGGACAGGTGAACACTGAAGCTTTCTTT. Variable domain in full (rest from reference TRBV7-9 and TRBJ1-1): DTGVSQNPRHKITKRGQNVTFRCDPISEHNRLYWYRQTLGQGPEFLTYFQNEAQLEKSRLLSDRFSAERPKGSFSTLEIQRTEQGDSAMYLCASSLGQVNTEAFFGQGTRLTVV.

This clone showed up just once. This chain connects TRBV6-1 to TRBJ1-5; no firm D call. V was trimmed by 6 bases and J by 0 bases, leaving 9 bases between them. The CDR3 spans 14 residues. Germline loops: CDR1 MNHNS, CDR2 SASEGT. The CDR3 loop reads CASRRTSSNQPQHF. The DNA of the CDR3 is TGTGCCAGCAGACGGACGAGTAGCAATCAGCCCCAGCATTTT.

The rearrangement joins TRBV11-2 to TRBJ2-3; perhaps D is TRBD1 or TRBD2 (6 bases each). The V gene's germline CDR1 is SGHAT and CDR2 FQNNGV. V lost 2 bases, J lost 8 bases, and 23 bases lay in between. The CDR3 loop spans 17 amino acids. Here the CDR3 reads CASSLHTGTDAQSTQYF. The CDR3 DNA reads as TGTGCCAGCAGCTTACATACAGGGACTGATGCACAGAGTACGCAGTATTTT.

The chain couples TRBV7-3 to TRBJ2-3, with a weak D call TRBD1 (7 bases). V dropped 6 bases and J dropped 3 bases, with 16 bases sitting between them. This CDR3 is built from 15 residues. The germline CDR1 and CDR2 sequences are SGHTA and FQGTGA. CDR3 in amino acids: CASRPGGTVTDTQYF. In nucleotides, the CDR3 is TGTGCCAGCAGGCCGGGCGGGACAGTGACAGATACGCAGTATTTT.

V and J are TRBV10-3 and TRBJ2-7; weak D call: TRBD2 (5 bases). V was clipped by 2 bases and J by 6 bases, with 14 bases between them. Germline assignment: CDR1 ENHRY and CDR2 SYGVKD. The CDR3 extends over 14 amino acids. The CDR3 protein is CAISEGELGFEQYF. CDR3 DNA: TGTGCCATCAGTGAGGGGGAGTTAGGGTTCGAGCAGTACTTC.

The rearrangement uses TRBV13 and TRBJ1-4; no definite D call. The CDR3 covers 13 residues. Germline loops: CDR1 PRHDT, CDR2 FYEKMQ (reference sequence). V gave up 5 bases and J gave up 4 bases, with 8 bases separating them. Written as DNA, the CDR3 is TGTGCCAGCAGCCAGGAGCATAATGAAAAACTGTTTTTT. This encodes CASSQEHNEKLFF.

The J gene is TRBJ1-1, the V gene TRBV18; D unclear. This CDR3 is 12 amino acids long. V lost 9 bases to trimming and J lost 1 base, with 9 bases between them. CDR1 and CDR2 (germline): KGHSH, LQKENI. As DNA, the CDR3 is TGTGCCAGTACCGAGTCGAACACTGAAGCTTTCTTT. It translates to CASTESNTEAFF.

V gene TRBV10-2 combines with J gene TRBJ1-1; D ambiguous. The CDR3 spans 11 residues. Germline loops: CDR1 WSHSY, CDR2 SAAADI. V lost 6 bases and J lost 7, with 9 bases in between. CDR3 bases: TGCGCCAGCAGCACCCAGGATGAAGCTTTCTTT. Its translation: CASSTQDEAFF.